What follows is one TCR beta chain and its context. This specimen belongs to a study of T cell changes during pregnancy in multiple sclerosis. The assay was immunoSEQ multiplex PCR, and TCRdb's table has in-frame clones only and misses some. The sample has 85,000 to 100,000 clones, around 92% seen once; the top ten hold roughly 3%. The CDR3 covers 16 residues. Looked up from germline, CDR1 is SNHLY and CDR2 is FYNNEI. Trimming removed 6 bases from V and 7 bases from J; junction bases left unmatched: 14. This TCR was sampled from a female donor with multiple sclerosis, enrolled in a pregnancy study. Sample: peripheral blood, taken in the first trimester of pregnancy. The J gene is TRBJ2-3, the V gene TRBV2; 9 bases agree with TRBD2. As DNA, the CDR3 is TGTGCCAGCAGCGGTTCGCGGGAGGGAGGTCGGCATACGCAGTATTTT. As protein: CASSGSREGGRHTQYF.